Shown below are 21 T cell receptor beta chains from a single sample sequenced in a study of beta chain features in type 1 diabetes. Expressed TCRB transcripts got sequenced, as all isolated RNA was reverse transcribed. The table came from immunoSEQ multiplex PCR; TCRdb's copy has only in-frame clones and leaves some out. The top ten clones hold about 1.3% of a sample with 140,000 or so clones, less than 11% of them seen once. The sample taken for sequencing was naive CD4+ T cells from blood. The receptor set was obtained from a man between 18 and 35 years old in good health.

This clone came up a few times. The V and J genes are TRBV6-5 and TRBJ1-2; D is unclear. The CDR3 sequence is 14 residues long. V gave up 0 bases and J gave up 1 base, with 6 bases separating them. Looked up from germline, CDR1 is MNHEY and CDR2 is SVGAGI. CDR3 sequence reads: CASSYSSINYGYTF. As DNA, the CDR3 is TGTGCCAGCAGTTACTCGAGCATTAACTATGGCTACACCTTC.

This clone was detected only a few times. The rearrangement uses TRBV7-2 and TRBJ2-3, with 15 bases aligning to TRBD2. This CDR3 has 18 residues. After removal of 5 bases from V and 5 bases from J, the junction contained 11 bases not matched to a gene. CDR1 is SGHTA and CDR2 is FQGNSA in the germline V gene. The CDR3 nucleotides are TGTGCCAGCAGCGCCAGTCCCGGGACTAGCGGGGGGAGAGATACGCAGTATTTT. Its translation is CASSASPGTSGGRDTQYF. Full variable domain (rest looked up from reference TRBV7-2 and TRBJ2-3): GAGVSQSPSNKVTEKGKDVELRCDPISGHTALYWYRQSLGQGLEFLIYFQGNSAPDKSGLPSDRFSAERTGGSVSTLTIQRTQQEDSAVYLCASSASPGTSGGRDTQYFGPGTRLTVL.

A few counts support this clone. Here the CDR3 reads CASSARTSPYEQYF. In DNA form, the CDR3 reads TGTGCCAGCAGTGCCCGGACTAGCCCCTACGAGCAGTACTTC. The chain combines TRBV6-5 with TRBJ2-7; 8 nucleotides align to TRBD2. The CDR3 extends over 14 amino acids. CDR1 is MNHEY and CDR2 is SVGAGI in the germline V gene. The J segment lost 2 bases and the V segment lost 5 bases, leaving 5 bases of the junction unmatched.

In this sample, this clone turned up a few times. Other DNA variants within this sample encode the same CDR3. The chain links TRBV15 to TRBJ2-1, with 13 bases fitting TRBD2. The germline V gene encodes CDR1 LNHNV and CDR2 YYDKDF (reference sequence). The CDR3 extends over 17 amino acids. Losses at the gene ends were 5 bases for V and 2 bases for J; bases not matched to a gene: 6. CDR3 residues: CATSFRTSGGPYNEQFF. CDR3 in DNA: TGTGCCACCAGCTTCAGGACTAGCGGGGGACCCTACAATGAGCAGTTCTTC.

The V gene is TRBV28, the J gene TRBJ1-5, with D possibly matching TRBD1 (5 bases). The CDR3 contains 15 residues. Germline CDR1 is MDHEN and CDR2 is SYDVKM. V was cut by 2 bases and J by 4 bases, with 12 bases left in between. CDR3 sequence: CASSLAPDRNQPQHF. The CDR3 nucleotides read TGTGCCAGCAGTTTAGCGCCTGACAGAAATCAGCCCCAGCATTTT.

This clone was found a few times. The chain is built from TRBV5-1 and TRBJ2-2; D might be TRBD1 (5 bases). V was clipped by 0 bases and J by 4 bases, with 7 bases between them. Germline lookup yields CDR1 SGHRS and CDR2 YFSETQ. The CDR3 sequence is 14 residues long. CDR3 protein: CASSLGQITGELFF. CDR3 bases: TGCGCCAGCAGCTTGGGACAGATCACCGGGGAGCTGTTTTTT.

This chain uses TRBV29-1 with TRBJ2-3; 12 bases map to TRBD2. The CDR3 is 13 amino acids. J gave up 6 bases and V 8 bases, and 6 bases lay outside the gene matches. The V gene's germline CDR1 is SQVTM and CDR2 ANQGSEA. As DNA, the CDR3 is TGCAGCTCGACTAGCGGGGGCCTGGATACGCAGTATTTT. It yields the protein CSSTSGGLDTQYF.

The chain uses TRBV7-2 and TRBJ2-3; 8 nucleotides match TRBD2. The CDR3 runs to 16 residues. Germline V gene sequence: CDR1 SGHTA, CDR2 FQGNSA. The J segment lost 0 bases and the V segment lost 4 bases, leaving 6 bases of the junction unmatched. Here the CDR3 reads CASSSLAVTSTDTQYF. The CDR3 nucleotides read TGTGCCAGCAGCTCACTAGCGGTGACTAGCACAGATACGCAGTATTTT.

This clone was observed a handful of times. This chain connects TRBV5-1 to TRBJ1-2; 9 nucleotides agree with TRBD1. CDR1 is SGHRS and CDR2 is YFSETQ in the germline V gene. The V segment lost 3 bases and the J segment 5 bases; nucleotides outside the gene matches: 8. CDR3 length: 15 residues. DNA of the CDR3: TGCGCCAGCAGCTCTTTACCGGGACAGGGATATGGCTACACCTTC. It encodes CASSSLPGQGYGYTF.

About this clone itself: In the same sample, other DNA sequences code for this CDR3. The V gene is TRBV7-3, the J gene TRBJ1-5, with D unclear. The germline V and J ends were trimmed by 2 bases and 4 bases, with 6 bases remaining between them. Germline V lookup: CDR1 SGHTA, CDR2 FQGTGA. The CDR3 spans 13 residues. CDR3 coding DNA: TGTGCCAGCAGCTTAGGCCAGAATCAGCCCCAGCATTTT. The encoded protein is CASSLGQNQPQHF.

This chain uses TRBV9 with TRBJ2-2, with 8 bases that match TRBD1. Trimming at V came to 0 bases and at J to 6 bases, leaving 7 bases not matched to a gene. The CDR3 spans 16 residues. CDR1 and CDR2 (germline): SGDLS, YYNGEE. The CDR3 loop is CASSVGSTGAAGELFF. Written as DNA, the CDR3 is TGTGCCAGCAGCGTAGGTTCGACAGGGGCAGCCGGGGAGCTGTTTTTT.

This clone turned up a few times. CDR3 sequence (DNA): TGTGCCTGGAGTAGGACAGGGTCTCGAAACACCATATATTTT. Residues: CAWSRTGSRNTIYF. The chain uses TRBV30 and TRBJ1-3; 8 bases map to TRBD1. This CDR3 has 14 amino acids. The V gene end was trimmed by 2 bases and the J gene end by 5 bases; junction bases not matched to a gene: 5. Germline CDR1 and CDR2: GTSNPN and SVGIG (reference sequence).

The chain carries TRBV7-9 and TRBJ1-1, with TRBD1 matching 7 bases. This CDR3 spans 15 amino acids. V gave up 0 bases and J gave up 1 base; unmatched junction bases: 2. The V gene's germline CDR1 is SEHNR and CDR2 FQNEAQ (reference sequence). The CDR3 bases are TGTGCCAGCAGCTTAGCCCGGACAGGGAACACTGAAGCTTTCTTT. Translation gives CASSLARTGNTEAFF.

The chain employs TRBV7-9 and TRBJ2-2; D might be TRBD2 (6 bases). The CDR3 is 14 residues long. The germline V gene has CDR1 SEHNR and CDR2 FQNEAQ (reference sequence). Trimming pared 3 bases from V and 1 base from J, leaving 6 bases between. DNA for the CDR3: TGTGCCAGCAGCTTGGGAGGGAACACCGGGGAGCTGTTTTTT. Translated, it gives CASSLGGNTGELFF.

This clone appeared a few times. The V call is TRBV6-1, the J call TRBJ1-1; D remains unclear. Germline V gene data show CDR1 as MNHNS and CDR2 as SASEGT. The CDR3 runs to 10 residues. Trimming stripped 4 bases from V and 6 bases from J, with 3 bases between. CDR3 nucleotides: TGTGCCAGCAGTGCAGCTGAAGCTTTCTTT. Residues: CASSAAEAFF.

The table lists this clone with many counts. This rearrangement joins TRBV7-9 to TRBJ2-7, with D unclear. V was cut by 4 bases and J by 2 bases, with 12 bases left in between. The V gene's germline CDR1 is SEHNR and CDR2 FQNEAQ (reference sequence). The CDR3 runs to 14 residues. For the CDR3, the DNA is TGTGCCAGCAGCTATCCCAATTCAGCCTACGAGCAGTACTTC. The encoded protein is CASSYPNSAYEQYF.

This clone was observed at least ten times. The chain employs TRBV30 and TRBJ2-7; 7 bases are a match to TRBD2. The germline gives CDR1 GTSNPN, CDR2 SVGIG (reference sequence). There are 15 residues in the CDR3. V gave up 2 bases and J gave up 3 bases; unmatched junction bases: 10. CDR3 nucleotides: TGTGCCTGGAGTCACCACTCACGGGACTACTACGAGCAGTACTTC. Amino acids: CAWSHHSRDYYEQYF.

This clone came up a few times. This chain links TRBV19 with TRBJ1-5, with D maybe TRBD1 (5 bases). The V gene's germline CDR1 is LNHDA and CDR2 SQIVND (reference sequence). The germline V and J ends were trimmed by 8 bases and 2 bases, with 10 bases remaining between them. CDR3 length: 13 amino acids. Here the CDR3 reads CASAGIGNQPQHF. DNA of the CDR3: TGTGCCAGTGCAGGGATCGGCAATCAGCCCCAGCATTTT.

About this clone itself: Other DNA sequences in the same sample also yield this CDR3. This chain uses TRBV7-2 with TRBJ2-1; 8 positions match TRBD2. V lost 2 bases, J lost 4 bases, and 1 base stayed unmatched. The CDR3 length is 14 residues. Germline assignment: CDR1 SGHTA and CDR2 FQGNSA. The CDR3: CASSLSGGYNEQFF. CDR3 sequence (DNA): TGTGCCAGCAGCTTAAGCGGGGGTTACAATGAGCAGTTCTTC.

This chain links TRBV7-2 with TRBJ2-2, with unresolved D. The CDR3 covers 12 residues. Germline lookup yields CDR1 SGHTA and CDR2 FQGNSA. The ends were cut back, 5 bases at V and 5 bases at J, with 6 bases in the middle. Here the CDR3 reads CASSLGTGELFF. The CDR3 region has the DNA TGTGCCAGCAGCCTCGGGACCGGGGAGCTGTTTTTT.

The chain links TRBV4-3 to TRBJ1-6; D unclear. Per the germline V gene, CDR1 is LGHNA and CDR2 is YSLEER. The CDR3 is 14 residues long. V lost 0 bases and J lost 11, with 11 bases in between. The CDR3 DNA sequence: TGCGCCAGCAGCCAAGAGCCCTCTCTAACACCCCTCCACTTT. Residues: CASSQEPSLTPLHF.